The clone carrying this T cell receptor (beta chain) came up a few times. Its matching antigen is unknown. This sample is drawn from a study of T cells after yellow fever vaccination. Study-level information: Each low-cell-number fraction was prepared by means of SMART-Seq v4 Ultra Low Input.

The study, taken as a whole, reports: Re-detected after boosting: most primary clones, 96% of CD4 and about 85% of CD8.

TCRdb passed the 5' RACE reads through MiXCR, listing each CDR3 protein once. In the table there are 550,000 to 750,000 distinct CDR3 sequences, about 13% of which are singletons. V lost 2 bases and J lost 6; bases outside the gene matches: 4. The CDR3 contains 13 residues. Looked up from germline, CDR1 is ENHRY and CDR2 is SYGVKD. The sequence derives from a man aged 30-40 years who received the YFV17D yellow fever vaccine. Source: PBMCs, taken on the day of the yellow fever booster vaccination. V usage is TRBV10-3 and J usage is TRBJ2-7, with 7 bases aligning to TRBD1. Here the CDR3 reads CAISEEGGAEQYF. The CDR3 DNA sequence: TGTGCCATCAGTGAGGAAGGGGGCGCCGAGCAGTACTTC.